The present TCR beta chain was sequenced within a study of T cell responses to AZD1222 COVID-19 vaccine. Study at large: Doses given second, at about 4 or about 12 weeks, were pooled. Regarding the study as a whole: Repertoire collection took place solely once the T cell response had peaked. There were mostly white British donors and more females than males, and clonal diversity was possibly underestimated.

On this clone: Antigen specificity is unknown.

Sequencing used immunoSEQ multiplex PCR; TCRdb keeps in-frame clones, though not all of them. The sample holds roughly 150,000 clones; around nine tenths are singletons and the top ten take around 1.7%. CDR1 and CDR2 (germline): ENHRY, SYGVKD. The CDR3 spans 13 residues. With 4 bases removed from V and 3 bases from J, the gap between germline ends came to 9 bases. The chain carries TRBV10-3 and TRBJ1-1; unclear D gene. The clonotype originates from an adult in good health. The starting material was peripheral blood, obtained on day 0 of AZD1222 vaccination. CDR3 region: CAISGAAYTEAFF. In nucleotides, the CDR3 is TGTGCCATCAGTGGGGCAGCTTACACTGAAGCTTTCTTT.